Listed below are T cell receptor beta chains from one sample, sequenced in a study of cytomegalovirus exposure and HLA in healthy donors. Profiled with immunoSEQ multiplex PCR; TCRdb holds only in-frame clones, not every one. The data show a few hundred thousand clones, roughly 90% seen once. Source material: PBMCs. Receptor source: a man between 18 and 35 years old in good health and CMV-seropositive. Each CDR3 is given with its conserved first and last residue. Each record gives: D gene, clone size, V gene, J gene, CDR3 protein, CDR3 DNA. D genes are given only for firm matches. Some rows have no size entry. The others give once, few or many, or a class for an expanded clone.

-,-,TRBV2,TRBJ2-6,CASSEGSGAGANVLTF,TGTGCCAGCAGTGAAGGGTCCGGGGCTGGGGCCAACGTCCTGACTTTC
TRBD1,-,TRBV30,TRBJ2-2,CAWSVPRTGGYGELFF,TGTGCCTGGAGTGTACCTAGGACAGGGGGTTACGGGGAGCTGTTTTTT
-,-,TRBV29-1,TRBJ2-7,CSVLNVAYEQYF,TGCAGCGTTCTGAACGTAGCCTACGAGCAGTACTTC
TRBD1,-,TRBV19,TRBJ1-5,CASSDQGAGNQPQHF,TGTGCCAGTAGTGACCAGGGGGCCGGCAATCAGCCCCAGCATTTT
-,-,TRBV9,TRBJ2-3,CASSVEPSTDTQYF,TGTGCCAGCAGCGTAGAGCCGAGCACAGATACGCAGTATTTT
-,few,TRBV7-6,TRBJ2-2,CASSLIDRANTGELFF,TGTGCCAGCAGCTTAATAGACAGAGCGAACACCGGGGAGCTGTTTTTT
TRBD1,-,TRBV4-3,TRBJ2-5,CASSQAGQGAGETQYF,TGCGCCAGCAGCCAGGCCGGACAGGGGGCAGGGGAGACCCAGTACTTC
-,-,TRBV9,TRBJ2-2,CASSLDFGTGELFF,TGTGCCAGCAGCCTCGACTTCGGCACCGGGGAGCTGTTTTTT
-,-,TRBV4-2,TRBJ2-2,CASSQGPTGAGTGELFF,TGTGCCAGCAGCCAGGGCCCGACAGGCGCGGGGACCGGGGAGCTGTTTTTT
TRBD2,-,TRBV2,TRBJ2-1,CASSRLGMTSGRSSYNEQFF,TGTGCCAGCAGCCGGCTGGGGATGACTAGCGGCCGAAGCTCCTACAATGAGCAGTTCTTC
-,-,TRBV7-2,TRBJ1-5,CASSLEGIQPQHF,TGTGCCAGCAGCTTAGAAGGGATCCAGCCCCAGCATTTT
TRBD2,-,TRBV2,TRBJ2-3,CASTTSGREDTQYF,TGTGCCAGCACTACTAGCGGGAGGGAAGATACGCAGTATTTT
-,-,TRBV5-6,TRBJ2-2,CASSEPRGGELFF,TGTGCCAGCAGCGAACCTCGGGGCGGGGAGCTGTTTTTT
TRBD2,-,TRBV5-4,TRBJ2-1,CASSLVLAGGDEQFF,TGTGCCAGCAGCTTGGTACTAGCGGGAGGCGATGAGCAGTTCTTC
-,-,TRBV5-6,TRBJ2-1,CASSLRGGSTYNEQFF,TGTGCCAGCAGCTTGAGAGGCGGGTCTACCTACAATGAGCAGTTCTTC
-,-,TRBV4-1,TRBJ1-5,CASSQDGSSNQPQHF,TGCGCCAGCAGCCAAGACGGTTCAAGCAATCAGCCCCAGCATTTT
TRBD1,-,TRBV19,TRBJ2-1,CASSIGTGGGYNEQFF,TGTGCCAGTAGTATTGGGACAGGGGGCGGGTACAATGAGCAGTTCTTC
-,-,TRBV11-2,TRBJ2-1,CASSLGHYNEQFF,TGTGCCAGCAGCTTAGGCCATTACAATGAGCAGTTCTTC
-,-,TRBV27,TRBJ2-7,CASSTFDEQYF,TGTGCCAGCAGCACCTTCGACGAGCAGTACTTC
-,-,TRBV6-6,TRBJ2-1,CASSYSSSVNEQFF,TGTGCCAGCAGTTACTCGTCTTCGGTCAATGAGCAGTTCTTC
TRBD2,-,TRBV29-1,TRBJ2-1,CSVRKREGPDEQFF,TGCAGCGTTAGGAAGCGGGAGGGCCCGGATGAGCAGTTCTTC
-,-,TRBV6-1,TRBJ1-1,CASSFRATLDTEAFF,TGTGCCAGCAGTTTCCGCGCCACCCTGGACACTGAAGCTTTCTTT
TRBD1,-,TRBV7-9,TRBJ1-1,CASSLGQGTEAFF,TGTGCCAGCAGCCTCGGACAGGGCACTGAAGCTTTCTTT
TRBD2,-,TRBV9,TRBJ2-2,CASSVVSGGNTGELFF,TGTGCCAGCAGCGTAGTTAGCGGGGGTAACACCGGGGAGCTGTTTTTT
-,-,TRBV27,TRBJ1-1,CASSSTGPLNTEAFF,TGTGCCAGCAGTTCCACAGGGCCCTTAAACACTGAAGCTTTCTTT
TRBD1,-,TRBV12-5,TRBJ1-2,CASGGTGTGAPRGYTF,TGTGCTAGTGGGGGAACCGGGACAGGGGCCCCGAGGGGCTACACCTTC
-,-,TRBV5-1,TRBJ1-2,CASSLSGASYGYTF,TGCGCCAGCAGCTTGTCGGGGGCTAGCTATGGCTACACCTTC
TRBD2,-,TRBV27,TRBJ2-7,CASSTTLGLAYEQYF,TGTGCCAGCAGCACAACCTTAGGACTAGCCTACGAGCAGTACTTC
-,-,TRBV5-4,TRBJ2-5,CASSLRLGASQETQYF,TGTGCCAGCAGCTTGCGTTTGGGAGCTTCCCAAGAGACCCAGTACTTC
TRBD2,-,TRBV9,TRBJ2-1,CASSVGLRSLAGANEQFF,TGTGCCAGCAGCGTAGGCCTTAGGTCACTAGCGGGAGCCAATGAGCAGTTCTTC
-,-,TRBV4-1,TRBJ2-1,CASSQVGGSRYNEQFF,TGCGCCAGCAGCCAAGTAGGGGGTAGCCGATACAATGAGCAGTTCTTC
-,-,TRBV5-1,TRBJ1-1,CASSLNSPTTEAFF,TGCGCCAGCAGCTTGAACAGCCCCACTACTGAAGCTTTCTTT
-,-,TRBV28,TRBJ1-2,CASRPRGRDGYTF,TGTGCCAGCAGACCCAGGGGCCGAGATGGCTACACCTTC
TRBD1,-,TRBV2,TRBJ2-1,CASTPDRGVEQFF,TGTGCCAGCACGCCGGACAGGGGGGTTGAGCAGTTCTTC
-,-,TRBV5-6,TRBJ2-4,CASSSRVLQNIQYF,TGTGCCAGCAGCTCGAGAGTTTTGCAAAACATTCAGTACTTC
-,-,TRBV28,TRBJ2-7,CASSWEGVDYEQYF,TGTGCCAGCAGTTGGGAGGGGGTGGACTACGAGCAGTACTTC
-,-,TRBV29-1,TRBJ2-3,CSARPFWTSTDTQYF,TGCAGCGCCCGGCCGTTCTGGACTAGCACAGATACGCAGTATTTT
-,once,TRBV4-1,TRBJ2-6,CASSHPGANVLTF,TGCGCCAGCAGCCATCCTGGGGCCAACGTCCTGACTTTC
-,-,TRBV6-1,TRBJ1-2,CASIRDAGGGYGYTF,TGTGCCAGCATTAGGGACGCCGGAGGTGGCTATGGCTACACCTTC
-,once,TRBV30,TRBJ1-2,CAWSVGGAYGYTF,TGTGCCTGGAGTGTTGGGGGGGCCTATGGCTACACCTTC
-,-,TRBV11-2,TRBJ2-1,CASSFQGKDYNEQFF,TGTGCCAGCAGCTTTCAAGGGAAGGACTACAATGAGCAGTTCTTC
TRBD1,-,TRBV11-2,TRBJ2-7,CASSLDLGTGKYEQYF,TGTGCCAGCAGCTTAGATCTCGGGACAGGGAAGTACGAGCAGTACTTC
-,-,TRBV6-5,TRBJ2-7,CASSYSGEAAYEQYF,TGTGCCAGCAGTTACAGTGGGGAAGCGGCCTACGAGCAGTACTTC
TRBD1,-,TRBV27,TRBJ1-5,CASSLMGTGAPQWPQHF,TGTGCCAGCAGTTTGATGGGGACAGGCGCGCCCCAATGGCCCCAGCATTTT
-,-,TRBV5-4,TRBJ1-2,CASSLWGSYGYTF,TGTGCCAGCAGCTTGTGGGGATCCTATGGCTACACCTTC
-,-,TRBV18,TRBJ2-7,CASSQSPELFNHEQYF,TGTGCCAGCTCACAGAGCCCCGAACTGTTTAACCACGAGCAGTACTTC
-,-,TRBV4-1,TRBJ2-1,CASSQGRGRGYEQFF,TGCGCCAGCAGCCAAGGTCGGGGGAGAGGTTATGAGCAGTTCTTC
TRBD1,-,TRBV19,TRBJ1-2,CASSDSQGGLYGYTF,TGTGCCAGTAGCGATTCACAGGGGGGCCTTTATGGCTACACCTTC
TRBD2,-,TRBV6-5,TRBJ2-7,CASSYSMSSGRVLYF,TGTGCCAGCAGTTACTCGATGTCTAGCGGGAGGGTTCTGTACTTC
TRBD2,once,TRBV6-6,TRBJ2-2,CASSYLAGGPAGELFF,TGTGCCAGCAGTTACCTCGCGGGAGGGCCGGCCGGGGAGCTGTTTTTT